These 23 T cell receptor beta chains came from one sample sequenced in a study of T cells after yellow fever vaccination. MiXCR was run by TCRdb on the 5' RACE reads, yielding one entry per CDR3 protein. The table shows approximately 550,000 distinct CDR3 sequences, with about 19% occurring only once. Material: PBMCs, obtained 15 days after the yellow fever booster vaccination. These receptors were taken from a man in his thirties or forties who received the YFV17D yellow fever vaccine.

This clonotype came up a few times. This sequence joins TRBV19 and TRBJ2-7; 7 nucleotides agree with TRBD1. The CDR3 length is 15 residues. CDR1 is LNHDA, CDR2 SQIVND, per germline (reference sequence). V shed 5 bases and J 5 bases; nucleotides not matched to a gene: 12. The CDR3 sequence is CASSAPGTASDEQYF. In DNA form, the CDR3 reads TGTGCCAGTAGTGCACCCGGGACAGCATCCGACGAGCAGTACTTC.

This chain connects TRBV20-1 to TRBJ2-1; a weak D match, TRBD1 (6 bases). Germline V gives CDR1 DFQATT, CDR2 SNEGSKA (reference sequence). The CDR3 has 13 residues. Trimming removed 2 bases from V and 3 bases from J, with 8 bases in between. DNA of the CDR3: TGCAGTGCTAGAACAGGGATCTACAATGAGCAGTTCTTC. Amino acids: CSARTGIYNEQFF.

The table lists this clonotype with a few counts. This chain links TRBV7-6 with TRBJ2-7; 13 bases align to TRBD2. Germline CDR1 reads SGHVS; CDR2 reads FNYEAQ. This CDR3 has 15 residues. The trim removed 4 bases at V and 5 bases at J, leaving 5 bases unmatched. The DNA of the CDR3 is TGTGCCAGCAGCTCCCAGACTAGCGGGAGGAACGAGCAGTACTTC. The encoded protein is CASSSQTSGRNEQYF.

This clonotype has just a few counts. The chain is built from TRBV20-1 and TRBJ2-3, with D hard to call. The V end lost 6 bases, the J end lost 5 bases, and 12 bases lay between the germline ends. The CDR3 runs to 12 residues. Germline CDR1 DFQATT, CDR2 SNEGSKA (reference sequence). CDR3 bases: TGCAGTGCCCGGCAGGATAGAGATACGCAGTATTTT. Translating it yields CSARQDRDTQYF.

This clonotype has just a few counts. The chain recombines TRBV5-6 with TRBJ1-2; D is unclear. Looked up from germline, CDR1 is SGHDT and CDR2 is YYEEEE. Trimming removed 3 bases from V and 1 base from J, with 7 bases in between. CDR3 length equals 13 residues. The CDR3 DNA reads TGTGCCAGCAGCTCGGACTATAACTATGGCTACACCTTC. Its protein product is CASSSDYNYGYTF.

This chain links TRBV6-2 or TRBV6-3 with TRBJ2-1; maybe TRBD1 (5 bases). The V gene lost 5 bases and the J gene lost 0 bases, with 11 bases spanning the gap. CDR1 is MNHEY and CDR2 is SVGEGT in the germline V gene. The CDR3 has 15 amino acids. CDR3 in amino acids: CASSRTGYSYNEQFF. CDR3 sequence (DNA): TGTGCCAGCAGTCGAACAGGATACTCCTACAATGAGCAGTTCTTC.

The chain's CDR3 is CASSLDSERKQYF. The CDR3 DNA is TGTGCCAGCAGCTTAGACTCTGAGAGGAAGCAGTACTTC. The V call is TRBV7-2, the J call TRBJ2-7; D is uncertain. Trimming cost V 1 base and J 8 bases, with 12 bases left between them. This CDR3 is 13 amino acids long. Germline CDR1 is SGHTA and CDR2 is FQGNSA.

This chain's CDR3 is CAIRSDRSNQPQHF. DNA of the CDR3: TGTGCCATCAGATCGGACAGGAGCAATCAGCCCCAGCATTTT. The chain links TRBV10-3 to TRBJ1-5, with 7 bases identical to TRBD1. The CDR3 is made up of 14 amino acids. V lost 6 bases and J lost 1; bases outside the gene matches: 3. Germline-derived CDR1 and CDR2 are ENHRY and SYGVKD.

The chain recombines TRBV20-1 with TRBJ1-1; 8 positions agree with TRBD1. CDR3 length equals 13 residues. V dropped 6 bases and J dropped 1; count of bases not matched to a gene: 4. The germline V gene encodes CDR1 DFQATT and CDR2 SNEGSKA (reference sequence). CDR3 amino acids: CSAPGGANTEAFF. The CDR3 coding sequence is TGCAGTGCCCCAGGGGGCGCGAACACTGAAGCTTTCTTT.

The DNA of the CDR3 is TGCAGTGCTTCTGGACAGGGGAACTATGGCTACACCTTC. Protein sequence: CSASGQGNYGYTF. The V gene is TRBV20-1, the J gene TRBJ1-2, with 9 bases aligning to TRBD1. Germline CDR1 is DFQATT and CDR2 is SNEGSKA (reference sequence). CDR3 length equals 13 residues. V lost 5 bases and J lost 2; bases outside the gene matches: 3.

The chain joins TRBV20-1 to TRBJ2-1, with 13 positions matching TRBD2. Unmatched junction bases numbered 11, after V lost 6 bases and J lost 0 bases. This CDR3 has 18 residues. Germline loops: CDR1 DFQATT, CDR2 SNEGSKA (reference sequence). The CDR3 bases are TGCAGTGCGGATGGACTAGCGGGAGTTCCCAGCTCCTACAATGAGCAGTTCTTC. Translated, it gives CSADGLAGVPSSYNEQFF.

A few counts support this clonotype. This chain connects TRBV2 to TRBJ2-2; no definite D call. The CDR3 extends over 15 amino acids. Trimming left V 6 bases short and J 1 base short, with 12 bases between. The germline V gene encodes CDR1 SNHLY and CDR2 FYNNEI. CDR3 sequence (DNA): TGTGCCAGCAGAACCGACCGACAGAACACCGGGGAGCTGTTTTTT. It encodes CASRTDRQNTGELFF.

This clonotype came up a few times. The chain links TRBV6-5 to TRBJ2-7, with D perhaps TRBD1 (6 bases). Germline CDR1 MNHEY, CDR2 SVGAGI. Trimming removed 2 bases at V and 6 bases at J, with 8 bases between. There are 12 residues in the CDR3. In DNA, the CDR3 is TGTGCCAGCAGTTACACAGGGAGCGAGCAGTACTTC. Translated: CASSYTGSEQYF.

This clonotype was recorded at least ten times. This chain joins TRBV11-2 and TRBJ1-5, with D possibly matching TRBD1 (6 bases). This CDR3 is built from 18 residues. The germline gives CDR1 SGHAT, CDR2 FQNNGV. Trimming cost V 5 bases and J 0 bases, with 20 bases left between them. The CDR3 region is CASSRRTGGGISNQPQHF. The CDR3 nucleotides read TGTGCCAGCAGCAGAAGAACAGGAGGGGGGATTAGCAATCAGCCCCAGCATTTT.

The rearrangement joins TRBV2 to TRBJ2-2, with TRBD2 matching 8 bases. Germline CDR1 and CDR2: SNHLY and FYNNEI. The V gene end was trimmed by 0 bases and the J gene end by 6 bases; junction bases not matched to a gene: 3. This CDR3 has 15 residues. The CDR3 protein is CASSEARGDAGELFF. CDR3 sequence (DNA): TGTGCCAGCAGTGAAGCGCGGGGGGATGCCGGGGAGCTGTTTTTT.

This clonotype came up a few times. For the CDR3, the DNA is TGTGCCAGCAGTCCATCGACAGGGGTCACAGATACGCAGTATTTT. This sequence encodes CASSPSTGVTDTQYF. The V gene is TRBV7-9, the J gene TRBJ2-3; 8 nucleotides agree with TRBD1. CDR1 is SEHNR, CDR2 FQNEAQ, per germline (reference sequence). J was trimmed by 2 bases and V by 6 bases; bases with no gene match: 7. CDR3 size: 15 residues.

This clonotype was observed many times. The chain combines TRBV5-1 with TRBJ2-1; D is uncertain. The germline CDR1 and CDR2 sequences are SGHRS and YFSETQ. The CDR3 loop spans 14 amino acids. V lost 4 bases and J lost 6, with 14 bases in between. The CDR3 loop reads CASSLQALFNEQFF. CDR3 bases: TGCGCCAGCAGCCTCCAAGCGCTGTTCAATGAGCAGTTCTTC.

This clonotype was counted only a few times. The V call is TRBV20-1, the J call TRBJ2-7; D is possibly TRBD1 (7 bases). The V end was cut by 0 bases, the J end by 2 bases, with 14 bases between. Per the germline V gene, CDR1 is DFQATT and CDR2 is SNEGSKA (reference sequence). The CDR3 has 15 amino acids. This chain's CDR3 is CSARDRPGGTYEQYF. DNA of the CDR3: TGCAGTGCTAGAGATCGTCCAGGGGGGACCTACGAGCAGTACTTC.

DNA of the CDR3: TGTGCCTGGAGTCGGGACAGGCCCTATGGCTACACCTTC. Protein product: CAWSRDRPYGYTF. J is TRBJ1-2 and V is TRBV30, with TRBD1 identical over 8 bases. The CDR3 runs to 13 residues. CDR1 GTSNPN and CDR2 SVGIG come from the germline V gene (reference sequence). Germline trimming cut 2 bases from V and 4 bases from J; bases unmatched to any gene: 3.

This clonotype came up a few times. The chain joins TRBV12-3 or TRBV12-4 to TRBJ2-3; 8 positions agree with TRBD2. With 4 bases clipped from V and 4 bases from J, the junction kept 4 bases outside the gene matches. The CDR3 is made up of 14 amino acids. In DNA, the CDR3 is TGTGCCAGCAGTTCGGCGGGAGGAGCAGATACGCAGTATTTT. Protein sequence: CASSSAGGADTQYF.

The V call is TRBV5-1, the J call TRBJ1-1, with 7 bases lining up with TRBD1. The V segment lost 4 bases and the J segment 3 bases; nucleotides outside the gene matches: 6. The CDR3 has 14 amino acids. Germline-derived CDR1 and CDR2 are SGHRS and YFSETQ. CDR3 sequence reads: CASSVDRVYTEAFF. Here the CDR3 DNA reads TGCGCCAGCAGCGTAGACAGGGTCTACACTGAAGCTTTCTTT.

Written as DNA, the CDR3 is TGTGCCAGCTCACCGACGTCTAGCTCGTCGGATACGCAGTATTTT. Its protein is CASSPTSSSSDTQYF. The rearrangement links TRBV18 to TRBJ2-3; a weak D match, TRBD2 (5 bases). The CDR3 runs to 15 residues. The V gene's germline CDR1 is KGHSH and CDR2 LQKENI. V was trimmed by 3 bases and J by 6 bases, leaving 16 bases between them.

The CDR3 sequence: CASSFGNEGELFF. For the CDR3, the DNA is TGTGCCAGCAGCTTCGGGAACGAAGGGGAGCTGTTTTTT. The chain joins TRBV7-6 to TRBJ2-2, with D tentatively TRBD2 (5 bases). Germline CDR1 SGHVS, CDR2 FNYEAQ. The V gene lost 3 bases and the J gene lost 8 bases, with 10 bases spanning the gap. CDR3 size: 13 residues. Drawing the rest from reference TRBV7-6 and TRBJ2-2, the complete variable domain is GAGVSQSPRYKVTKRGQDVALRCDPISGHVSLYWYRQALGQGPEFLTYFNYEAQQDKSGLPNDRFSAERPEGSISTLTIQRTEQRDSAMYRCASSFGNEGELFFGEGSRLTVL.